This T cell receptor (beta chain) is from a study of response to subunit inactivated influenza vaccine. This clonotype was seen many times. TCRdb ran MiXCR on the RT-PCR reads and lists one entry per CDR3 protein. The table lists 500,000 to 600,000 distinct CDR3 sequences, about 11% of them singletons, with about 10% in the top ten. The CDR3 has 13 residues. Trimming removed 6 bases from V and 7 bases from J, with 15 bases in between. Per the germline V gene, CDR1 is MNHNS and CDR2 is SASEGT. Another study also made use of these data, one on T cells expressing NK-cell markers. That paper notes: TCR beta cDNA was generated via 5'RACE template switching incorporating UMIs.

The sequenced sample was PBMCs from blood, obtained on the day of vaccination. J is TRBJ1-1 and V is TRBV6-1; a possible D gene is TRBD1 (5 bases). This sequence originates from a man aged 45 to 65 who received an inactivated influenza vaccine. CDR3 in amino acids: CASSSRGVGEAFF. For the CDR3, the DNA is TGTGCCAGCAGCTCAAGGGGAGTGGGTGAAGCTTTCTTT.